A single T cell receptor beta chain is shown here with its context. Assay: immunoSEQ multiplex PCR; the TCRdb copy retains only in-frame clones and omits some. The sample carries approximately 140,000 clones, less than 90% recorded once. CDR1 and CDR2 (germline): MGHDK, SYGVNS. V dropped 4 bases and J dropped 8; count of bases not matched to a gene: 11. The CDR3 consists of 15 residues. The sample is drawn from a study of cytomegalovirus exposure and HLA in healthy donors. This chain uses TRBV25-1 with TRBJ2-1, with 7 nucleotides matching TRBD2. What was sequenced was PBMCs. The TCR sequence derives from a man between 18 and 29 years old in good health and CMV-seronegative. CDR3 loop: CASSVRGRGVHEQFF. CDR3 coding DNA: TGTGCCAGCAGTGTAAGAGGGAGGGGTGTGCATGAGCAGTTCTTC. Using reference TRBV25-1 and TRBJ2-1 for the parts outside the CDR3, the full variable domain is EADIYQTPRYLVIGTGKKITLECSQTMGHDKMYWYQQDPGMELHLIHYSYGVNSTEKGDLSSESTVSRIRTEHFPLTLESARPSHTSQYLCASSVRGRGVHEQFFGPGTRLTVL.